Listed below are T cell receptor beta chains from one sample, sequenced in a study of T cell repertoires in cytomegalovirus infection. No antigen has been identified for these receptors. TCRdb ran MiXCR on the reads and lists one entry per CDR3 protein. Counted here are about 920,000 distinct CDR3 sequences, roughly 31% occurring once; the ten biggest clones make up more than 13%. This sample comprised cultured CD8+ T cells from PBMCs, obtained from culture after CMV antigen stimulation. The receptors come from a human donor in good health (CMV status not recorded). Some clones in this sample may be carry-over from other donors' samples. Each CDR3 is given with its conserved first and last residue. The D gene is left open where the match is weak. The size of a clone is reported for some rows only, either as once, few or many, or as a class for expanded clones.

- TRBJ1-2 TRBV5-6 TRBD1 TGTGCCAGCAGCTTGAGGGGGCGCCACTACACCTTC CASSLRGRHYTF
few TRBJ2-2 TRBV10-3 TRBD1 TGTGCCACACTGAGGGGGCAGGGGGTTGGCACCGGGGAGCTGTTTTTT CATLRGQGVGTGELFF
many TRBJ2-1 TRBV12-3/TRBV12-4 TRBD1 TGTGCCAGCAGCAGGGGTACAGGGGGCTATGAGCAGTTCTTC CASSRGTGGYEQFF
many TRBJ2-3 TRBV6-1 TRBD2 TGTGCCAGCAGTGAACTAGCGGGTGACACAGATACGCAGTATTTT CASSELAGDTDTQYF
- TRBJ2-3 TRBV7-9 TRBD2 TGTGCCAGCAGCTTAGAACTAGCGGGGGGGCTATATACGCAGTATTTT CASSLELAGGLYTQYF
- TRBJ1-5 TRBV7-3 TRBD1 TGTGCCAGCAGTCCTATGACAGGGGGAAGGCAGCCCCAGCATTTT CASSPMTGGRQPQHF
few TRBJ2-4 TRBV28 - TGTGCCACTCGAGGAGGGGTAGCCAAAAACATTCAGTACTTC CATRGGVAKNIQYF
- TRBJ1-5 TRBV28 - TGTGCCGGCAGTTTAAGGGCCTTTGACGACAATCAGCCCCAGCATTTT CAGSLRAFDDNQPQHF
- TRBJ2-1 TRBV7-6 - TGTGCCAGCAGCCCGGAGGGGGGTAATGAGCAGTTCTTC CASSPEGGNEQFF
- TRBJ2-2 TRBV2 - TGTGCCAGCAGTGAAGGGTATGACGGGAATCCCGGGGAGCTGTTTTTT CASSEGYDGNPGELFF
- TRBJ1-5 TRBV27 - TGTGCCAGCAGTTTATACGGAAACAATCAGCCCCAGCATTTT CASSLYGNNQPQHF
- TRBJ1-2 TRBV2 - TGTGCCAGCCGGAGGGGACTTAACTATGGCTACACCTTC CASRRGLNYGYTF
- TRBJ2-5 TRBV6-6 TRBD2 TGTGCCAGCAGTTACGAAGGACTAGCGGGGGGGATGGAGACCCAGTACTTC CASSYEGLAGGMETQYF
many TRBJ1-6 TRBV7-2 - TGTGCCAGCAGCTTAGCCAGGGTTAACTATAATTCACCCCTCCACTTT CASSLARVNYNSPLHF
- TRBJ2-1 TRBV12-3/TRBV12-4 - TGTGCCAGCAGTTTAATAGCTCATGAGCAGTTCTTC CASSLIAHEQFF
- TRBJ1-2 TRBV6-1 TRBD1 TGTGCCAGCAGTGGCGGGACAGTCTTTTTTAACTATGGCTACACCTTC CASSGGTVFFNYGYTF
- TRBJ1-2 TRBV19 TRBD1 TGTGCCAGTAGTATAGACGTAAGGGGGCGCCCCCTGTTCGGGATGGACTATGGCTACACCTTC CASSIDVRGRPLFGMDYGYTF
many TRBJ2-7 TRBV7-8 - TGTGCCAGCAGCTTAGGATCCCAGGGGACACACGAGCAGTACTTC CASSLGSQGTHEQYF
- TRBJ1-1 TRBV27 - TGTGCCAGCAGTTTGGGGATGGTGAACACTGAAGCTTTCTTT CASSLGMVNTEAFF
few TRBJ2-7 TRBV4-1 TRBD1 TGCGCCAGCAGCCAAGATCGGTTCCCCGGGACAGGATCCTACGAGCAGTACTTC CASSQDRFPGTGSYEQYF
- TRBJ1-5 TRBV4-3 - TGCGCCAGCAGCCCTAACACCAATCAGCCCCAGCATTTT CASSPNTNQPQHF
few TRBJ2-1 TRBV5-1 TRBD2 TGCGCCAGCAGCGCCTCCGGGACTAGCGGGGGAGAGGAGCAGTTCTTC CASSASGTSGGEEQFF
few TRBJ1-1 TRBV19 TRBD1 TGTGCCAGTAGTGTAACAGGGGGCCGTGATGAAGCTTTCTTT CASSVTGGRDEAFF
- TRBJ2-1 TRBV6-5 - TGTACCAGCAGCTCTTCGGGATCCTACAATGAGCAGTTCTTC CTSSSSGSYNEQFF
few TRBJ2-2 TRBV27 - TGTGCCAGCACCCCCCTCGCGGCCACCGGGGAGCTGTTTTTT CASTPLAATGELFF
few TRBJ1-2 TRBV12-3/TRBV12-4 - TGTGCCAGCAGTTTAGGGAGGGGTTGGGACTATGGCTACACCTTC CASSLGRGWDYGYTF
- TRBJ1-1 TRBV6-5 - TGTGCCAGCAGTCCATCCTGGACCTCAAACACTGAAGCTTTCTTT CASSPSWTSNTEAFF
- TRBJ2-3 TRBV11-2 TRBD2 TGTGCCAGCAGCACGGGACTAGCGGGGGTAAACACAGATACGCAGTATTTT CASSTGLAGVNTDTQYF
- TRBJ1-1 TRBV15 - TGTGCCACCAGCAGCACACTGAACACTGAAGCTTTCTTT CATSSTLNTEAFF
many TRBJ1-1 TRBV28 - TGTGCCAGCACGGTGAACACTGAAGCTTTCTTT CASTVNTEAFF
- TRBJ2-7 TRBV5-1 - TGCGCCAGCAGCTTGGTGTCTTTAAGGGTCGAGCAGTACTTC CASSLVSLRVEQYF
- TRBJ1-1 TRBV7-8 - TGTGCCAGCAGCTTACCCCTTCCATCTGGACAAGAAGCTTTCTTT CASSLPLPSGQEAFF
- TRBJ1-1 TRBV19 TRBD1 TGTGCCAGTAGTCCATCACAGGGGGCCACTGAAGCTTTCTTT CASSPSQGATEAFF
- TRBJ1-2 TRBV4-2 - TGTGCCAGCAGCCAAGGGGGAAAAGAGTACTTC CASSQGGKEYF
few TRBJ2-3 TRBV28 TRBD1 TGTGCCAGCAGTTTATGGTTCATCGGCGGGACAGGGGTGGGAGATACGCAGTATTTT CASSLWFIGGTGVGDTQYF
few TRBJ1-4 TRBV7-9 - TGTGCCAGCAGCCGACGGACAACTAATGAAAAACTGTTTTTT CASSRRTTNEKLFF
few TRBJ2-7 TRBV6-5 - TGTGCCAGCAGTTACTCGAATTTCTACGAGCAGTACTTC CASSYSNFYEQYF
- TRBJ2-5 TRBV5-1 TRBD1 TGCGCCAGCAGCTCGCCCACGGGACAGGCGCAAGAGACCCAGTACTTC CASSSPTGQAQETQYF
few TRBJ2-3 TRBV6-2/TRBV6-3 TRBD2 TGTGCCAGCAGTCCCGGACTAGCGGTTAGCACAGATACGCAGTATTTT CASSPGLAVSTDTQYF
- TRBJ1-1 TRBV6-6 - TGTGCCAGCAGTTACAAGGGAAGGTGGAACACTGAAGCTTTCTTT CASSYKGRWNTEAFF
few TRBJ1-1 TRBV27 TRBD1 TGTGCCAGCACCACAAGGGACAGGGGACTAGACACTGAAGCTTTCTTT CASTTRDRGLDTEAFF
few TRBJ2-7 TRBV6-1 - TGTGCCAGCAGCGGTACGGCACTGAACGAGCAGTACTTC CASSGTALNEQYF
once TRBJ2-2 TRBV5-4 TRBD2 TGTGCCAGCAGCCTCCCTAGCGGGGGGATCACCGGGGAGCTGTTTTTT CASSLPSGGITGELFF
- TRBJ2-5 TRBV19 TRBD2 TGTGCCAGTAGTATTAGTCTAGCGGGGGAGACCCAGTACTTC CASSISLAGETQYF
- TRBJ1-2 TRBV12-5 TRBD1 TGTGCTAGTGGTTTGGCTCCGGGACAGTACTATGGCTACACCTTC CASGLAPGQYYGYTF
few TRBJ2-1 TRBV12-3/TRBV12-4 - TGTGCCAGCAGTTTAAGTACCCTTGTTTGGGTTTACAATGAGCAGTTCTTC CASSLSTLVWVYNEQFF
- TRBJ1-4 TRBV6-6 - TGTGCCAGCAGTTACCAGGGGAACAGGGAAAAACTGTTTTTT CASSYQGNREKLFF
- TRBJ2-1 TRBV9 TRBD2 TGTGCCAGCAGCCCCTGGACTAGCGGGGAATACAATGAGCAGTTCTTC CASSPWTSGEYNEQFF
- TRBJ1-1 TRBV27 - TGTGCCAGCATGGCGGGGACTGAAGCTTTCTTT CASMAGTEAFF
once TRBJ1-3 TRBV10-2 - TGCGCCAGCAGTGAGTCCCAACAGGGTCGTAGAAACACCATATATTTT CASSESQQGRRNTIYF
few TRBJ1-1 TRBV19 - TGTGCCAGTAGTATAGGCGGCAGCCCGAACACTGAAGCTTTCTTT CASSIGGSPNTEAFF
- TRBJ2-7 TRBV12-3/TRBV12-4 TRBD1 TGTGCCAGCAGTTTAGAAGGGACAGGCTACGAGCAGTACTTC CASSLEGTGYEQYF
few TRBJ2-1 TRBV27 - TGTGCCAGCAGTTCTGGGGTCGAGCAGTTCTTC CASSSGVEQFF
few TRBJ1-4 TRBV6-5 - TGTGCCAGCAGTTACTCCTCCGGGGGAGGTGAAAAACTGTTTTTT CASSYSSGGGEKLFF
few TRBJ2-7 TRBV10-1 TRBD1 TGCGCCAGCAAACCGGACAGGGAGGTGGGAGAGCAGTACTTC CASKPDREVGEQYF
many TRBJ1-1 TRBV7-2 - TGTGCCAGCAGCTGGCAGGGGAACACTGAAGCTTTCTTT CASSWQGNTEAFF
- TRBJ1-3 TRBV5-4 - TGTGCCAGCAGCTTGAAGTTGGGACCCCGCTCTGGAAACACCATATATTTT CASSLKLGPRSGNTIYF
- TRBJ2-7 TRBV10-2 - TGCGCCAGCAGGGCTATACGAGACGAGCAGTACTTC CASRAIRDEQYF
few TRBJ1-1 TRBV6-5 - TGTGCCAGCAGTTACGCCGTAGGCAACACTGAAGCTTTCTTT CASSYAVGNTEAFF
few TRBJ2-3 TRBV6-5 - TGTGCCAGCAGTTACTTCTCGCGGACCACAGATACGCAGTATTTT CASSYFSRTTDTQYF